Sequencing of this T cell receptor beta chain was carried out in a study of T-cell memory formation after mild COVID-19. Study results and caveats: CD4+ contracting clones lay mainly in CM and EM, CD8+ ones in EMRA. Clones shrinking from day 15 to 85 showed even CD4/CD8 mixes; later expanders tilted CD4+. Pre-infection memory held some responding clones, suggesting pre-existing cross-reactive T cells responded.

Constant-segment primers served in 5'RACE that generated TCR alpha and TCR beta cDNA libraries bearing sample barcodes and UMIs. TCRdb analysed the 5' RACE reads with MiXCR anew, one entry per CDR3 protein. The data contain tens of thousands of distinct CDR3 sequences, about a sixth of them singletons. Notes on this clonotype: Its cognate antigen is unknown.

J was trimmed by 7 bases and V by 5 bases; bases with no gene match: 10. Germline CDR1 is MNHEY and CDR2 is SVGAGI. The CDR3 has 15 residues. The origin of this receptor is an adult woman who had mild COVID-19 (a few samples of this study predate the infection). Cell type and time point are not known. The sequencing input was PBMCs or a T cell subset sorted from them (not recorded which). The chain links TRBV6-5 to TRBJ1-4, with 7 bases matching TRBD1. The DNA for the CDR3 is TGTGCCAGCAGTCTTACCGGGACAGATGGTGAAAAACTGTTTTTT. Translation: CASSLTGTDGEKLFF.